Shown below are 28 T cell receptor beta chains from a single sample sequenced in a study of blood T cell repertoires in COVID-19. Profiled with immunoSEQ multiplex PCR; TCRdb holds only in-frame clones, not every one. The sample includes tens of thousands of clones, around 83% of them seen just once. Sequencing was done on a sample of peripheral blood. The receptors were sampled from a man between 45 and 60 years old with acute or convalescent COVID-19.

The chain combines TRBV6-1 with TRBJ1-1; D remains ambiguous. Trimming shortened V by 3 bases and J by 0 bases, and 11 bases separated the two germline ends. The CDR3 loop spans 15 amino acids. Germline CDR1 reads MNHNS; CDR2 reads SASEGT. The CDR3 bases are TGTGCCAGCAGTGAGTATCATGGCATGAACACTGAAGCTTTCTTT. This gives the protein CASSEYHGMNTEAFF.

The chain couples TRBV2 to TRBJ2-7, with 9 nucleotides matching TRBD1. J gave up 1 base and V 2 bases, and 9 bases lay outside the gene matches. CDR3 size: 17 residues. Germline lookup yields CDR1 SNHLY and CDR2 FYNNEI. CDR3 amino acids: CASSERGTGRGSYEQYF. The DNA of the CDR3 is TGTGCCAGCAGTGAAAGGGGGACAGGGAGAGGTTCCTACGAGCAGTACTTC.

The V and J genes are TRBV19 and TRBJ1-5; 8 positions match TRBD1. This CDR3 is built from 13 residues. Germline CDR1 and CDR2: LNHDA and SQIVND (reference sequence). V lost 8 bases and J lost 6; bases outside the gene matches: 6. The CDR3: CASEDRAGQPQHF. In DNA form, the CDR3 reads TGTGCCAGTGAGGACAGGGCGGGTCAGCCCCAGCATTTT. The full variable domain, with the rest looked up from reference TRBV19 and TRBJ1-5, is DGGITQSPKYLFRKEGQNVTLSCEQNLNHDAMYWYRQDPGQGLRLIYYSQIVNDFQKGDIAEGYSVSREKKESFPLTVTSAQKNPTAFYLCASEDRAGQPQHFGDGTRLSIL.

The CDR3 reads CASSVRDRGFPLHF. The CDR3 bases are TGTGCCAGCAGCGTCCGGGACAGGGGATTTCCCCTCCACTTT. The chain uses TRBV9 and TRBJ1-6, with TRBD1 matching 10 bases. The length of the CDR3 is 14 residues. The germline V gene has CDR1 SGDLS and CDR2 YYNGEE. Trimming took 2 bases from V and 13 from J; bases not matched to a gene: 6.

The table lists this clone with a count of one. The V call is TRBV6-6, the J call TRBJ1-5; no clear D gene. V lost 2 bases and J lost 1, with 12 bases in between. The CDR3 totals 16 residues. Germline V lookup: CDR1 MNHNY, CDR2 SVGAGI (reference sequence). The DNA for the CDR3 is TGTGCCAGCAGTTACCCGGCCCTAGGAAGCAATCAGCCCCAGCATTTT. This translates into CASSYPALGSNQPQHF.

The V gene is TRBV6-5, the J gene TRBJ2-5; D remains ambiguous. The germline V gene has CDR1 MNHEY and CDR2 SVGAGI. The ends were cut back, 2 bases at V and 5 bases at J, with 9 bases in the middle. The CDR3 has 13 residues. The CDR3 is CASSYRVGETQYF. CDR3 bases: TGTGCCAGCAGTTACCGGGTTGGGGAGACCCAGTACTTC.

The V gene is TRBV4-1, the J gene TRBJ1-2, with TRBD1 matching over 7 bases. Germline-derived CDR1 and CDR2 are MGHRA and YSYEKL. The trim removed 4 bases at V and 1 base at J, leaving 6 bases unmatched. CDR3 size: 15 residues. The CDR3 bases are TGCGCCAGCAGCCCTGCGGGACAGTTTAACTATGGCTACACCTTC. Protein product: CASSPAGQFNYGYTF.

The gene calls are TRBV12-3 or TRBV12-4 and TRBJ2-5, with D maybe TRBD2 (5 bases). This CDR3 comprises 12 residues. V gave up 6 bases and J gave up 4 bases, with 9 bases separating them. The CDR3 nucleotides read TGTGCCAGCAGAGGTCTAGCAGAGACCCAGTACTTC. As protein: CASRGLAETQYF.

The chain has TRBV19 and TRBJ1-2; 8 nucleotides align to TRBD1. There are 14 residues in the CDR3. Looked up from germline, CDR1 is LNHDA and CDR2 is SQIVND (reference sequence). With 8 bases clipped from V and 8 bases from J, the junction kept 13 bases outside the gene matches. The CDR3: CASRQGASIPGYTF. The DNA for the CDR3 is TGTGCCAGTCGGCAGGGGGCCTCTATTCCCGGCTACACCTTC. The full variable domain, rest sourced from reference TRBV19 and TRBJ1-2, is DGGITQSPKYLFRKEGQNVTLSCEQNLNHDAMYWYRQDPGQGLRLIYYSQIVNDFQKGDIAEGYSVSREKKESFPLTVTSAQKNPTAFYLCASRQGASIPGYTFGSGTRLTVV.

This clone was recorded a few times. The J gene is TRBJ1-2, the V gene TRBV20-1; D not resolved. The V gene's germline CDR1 is DFQATT and CDR2 SNEGSKA (reference sequence). CDR3 length: 11 residues. The DNA for the CDR3 is TGCACCATCCCACGGGACTATGGCTACACCTTC. Protein sequence: CTIPRDYGYTF.

In regard to this clone: The sample holds other DNA sequences that translate to the same CDR3. The CDR3 DNA reads as TGTGCCAGCAGCCCACCGGGACAGACCTACGAGCAGTACTTC. Translated, it gives CASSPPGQTYEQYF. The chain couples TRBV5-6 to TRBJ2-7; 7 bases agree with TRBD1. The germline V gene encodes CDR1 SGHDT and CDR2 YYEEEE. V lost 4 bases to trimming and J lost 2 bases; unmatched junction nucleotides: 6. This CDR3 has 14 residues.

This clone was counted a few times. This sequence joins TRBV2 and TRBJ2-1; 13 bases map to TRBD2. With 9 bases clipped from V and 9 bases from J, the junction kept 8 bases outside the gene matches. The CDR3 loop spans 14 amino acids. Germline CDR1 and CDR2: SNHLY and FYNNEI. CDR3 DNA: TGTGCCAGGCGCACTAGCGGGGGGGACGGTGAGCAGTTCTTC. Its protein product is CARRTSGGDGEQFF. Full variable domain (outside the CDR3, taken from reference TRBV2 and TRBJ2-1): EPEVTQTPSHQVTQMGQEVILRCVPISNHLYFYWYRQILGQKVEFLVSFYNNEISEKSEIFDDQFSVERPDGSNFTLKIRSTKLEDSAMYFCARRTSGGDGEQFFGPGTRLTVL.

The V call is TRBV30, the J call TRBJ1-1; no firm D call. V lost 0 bases, J lost 0 bases, and 8 bases lay in between. Germline-derived CDR1 and CDR2 are GTSNPN and SVGIG (reference sequence). The CDR3 covers 14 residues. CDR3 amino acids: CAWSVGLVNTEAFF. As DNA, the CDR3 is TGTGCCTGGAGTGTTGGCCTGGTGAACACTGAAGCTTTCTTT.

As DNA, the CDR3 is TGCAGCGGTGGGGACTTCTATGGCTACACCTTC. It encodes CSGGDFYGYTF. The chain has TRBV29-1 and TRBJ1-2, with D possibly TRBD1 on 5 matching bases. This CDR3 is built from 11 residues. The V gene lost 7 bases and the J gene lost 4 bases, with 10 bases spanning the gap. Germline V gene sequence: CDR1 SQVTM, CDR2 ANQGSEA.

This chain joins TRBV5-8 and TRBJ2-7, with no clear D. Germline V gene lookup returns CDR1 SGHTS and CDR2 YDEGEE. The length of the CDR3 is 12 residues. V was shortened by 3 bases and J by 0 bases, with 4 bases between the two germline ends. For the CDR3, the DNA is TGTGCCAGCAGCTCGGGCTCCTACGAGCAGTACTTC. Translated, it gives CASSSGSYEQYF.

The genes are TRBV30 and TRBJ2-1, with TRBD2 matching over 11 bases. J was trimmed by 7 bases and V by 8 bases; bases with no gene match: 7. The CDR3 covers 13 residues. Germline CDR1 reads GTSNPN; CDR2 reads SVGIG (reference sequence). The CDR3 bases are TGTGCCATTAGCGGGGGGGCCGGGAATGAGCAGTTCTTC. It yields the protein CAISGGAGNEQFF.

This clone was seen only once. This chain links TRBV5-1 with TRBJ1-2, with 9 nucleotides matching TRBD1. Looked up from germline, CDR1 is SGHRS and CDR2 is YFSETQ. The trim removed 0 bases at V and 5 bases at J, leaving 5 bases unmatched. This CDR3 contains 15 residues. The CDR3 region has the DNA TGCGCCAGCAGCTTGGACAGGGGGCGGACATATGGCTACACCTTC. Translated, it gives CASSLDRGRTYGYTF.

The gene calls are TRBV30 and TRBJ2-3; D may be TRBD2 (5 bases). CDR1 and CDR2 (germline): GTSNPN, SVGIG (reference sequence). The CDR3 covers 14 residues. V gave up 7 bases and J gave up 0 bases, with 14 bases separating them. CDR3 in DNA: TGTGCCTCCGCCCGCGGGCGGAGCACAGATACGCAGTATTTT. This translates into CASARGRSTDTQYF.

This clone was observed a few times. This chain connects TRBV7-8 to TRBJ2-2; D is uncertain. V lost 5 bases to trimming and J lost 1 base, with 8 bases between them. The CDR3 covers 14 residues. CDR1 SGHVS and CDR2 FQNEAQ come from the germline V gene. The CDR3: CASSPRLNTGELFF. The CDR3 region has the DNA TGTGCCAGCAGCCCGAGACTGAACACCGGGGAGCTGTTTTTT.

This clone has more than one count but fewer than ten. V is TRBV5-6 and J is TRBJ1-2; D not certain. The germline V and J ends were trimmed by 4 bases and 8 bases, with 15 bases remaining between them. Germline V CDR1 and CDR2: SGHDT, YYEEEE. This CDR3 has 13 residues. CDR3 sequence (DNA): TGTGCCAGCAGCCCGCGAGGACTCAGGGGCTACACCTTC. Amino acids: CASSPRGLRGYTF.

The V call is TRBV24-1, the J call TRBJ1-2, with D unresolved. V shed 0 bases and J shed 8 bases, with 3 bases lying between them. The CDR3 sequence is 11 residues long. The germline V gene encodes CDR1 KGHDR and CDR2 SFDVKD. In nucleotides, the CDR3 is TGTGCCACCAGTGATTTGCGGGGCTACACCTTC. It encodes CATSDLRGYTF.

This chain uses TRBV19 with TRBJ2-7, with D uncertain. Trimming pared 3 bases from V and 3 bases from J, leaving 9 bases between. The germline CDR1 and CDR2 sequences are LNHDA and SQIVND (reference sequence). CDR3 length equals 13 residues. The DNA of the CDR3 is TGTGCCAGTAGTATCGGTCATGGCTACGAGCAGTACTTC. Residues: CASSIGHGYEQYF.

V and J are TRBV20-1 and TRBJ1-2, with D uncertain. V dropped 3 bases and J dropped 6 bases, with 8 bases sitting between them. Germline V gene sequence: CDR1 DFQATT, CDR2 SNEGSKA (reference sequence). The CDR3 sequence is 11 residues long. CDR3 in DNA: TGCAGTGCTAGCTTATCGGATGGCTACACCTTC. Translating it yields CSASLSDGYTF.

The chain links TRBV2 to TRBJ1-2; 8 bases are shared with TRBD1. The germline CDR1 and CDR2 sequences are SNHLY and FYNNEI. CDR3 length: 14 residues. The V and J ends lost 5 bases and 7 bases, in that order; junction bases with no gene match: 9. CDR3 coding DNA: TGTGCCAGCAGTTTGGACAGGGAGGCCCCTGGCTACACCTTC. Protein sequence: CASSLDREAPGYTF.

V and J are TRBV6-6 and TRBJ1-1; D is uncertain. The CDR3 is made up of 13 amino acids. CDR1 and CDR2 (germline): MNHNY, SVGAGI (reference sequence). The V gene lost 7 bases and the J gene lost 3 bases, with 12 bases spanning the gap. The CDR3 bases are TGTGCCAGCACCTTTGGGGAGGACACTGAAGCTTTCTTT. Protein: CASTFGEDTEAFF.

The chain joins TRBV30 to TRBJ1-1; D possibly corresponds to TRBD1 (5 bases). CDR3 length: 10 residues. Germline V gene sequence: CDR1 GTSNPN, CDR2 SVGIG (reference sequence). Trimming pared 5 bases from V and 12 bases from J, leaving 13 bases between. The CDR3 nucleotides are TGTGCCTGGCGACAGATCGCGACTTTCTTT. As protein: CAWRQIATFF.

The V call is TRBV5-5, the J call TRBJ1-5; weak D call: TRBD1 (5 bases). The germline CDR1 and CDR2 sequences are SGHKS and YYEKEE (reference sequence). The CDR3 length is 16 residues. V shed 1 base and J shed 2 bases, with 13 bases lying between them. As DNA, the CDR3 is TGTGCCAGCAGCTTGTCGTCCCGGGGGGGCAATCAGCCCCAGCATTTT. Encoded protein: CASSLSSRGGNQPQHF.

The chain combines TRBV5-1 with TRBJ2-1, with D possibly being TRBD1 (6 bases). The CDR3 extends over 15 amino acids. Germline CDR1 reads SGHRS; CDR2 reads YFSETQ. V gave up 2 bases and J gave up 0 bases, with 9 bases separating them. The CDR3 bases are TGCGCCAGCAGCTTCGGACAGAGCTCCTACAATGAGCAGTTCTTC. Protein sequence: CASSFGQSSYNEQFF.